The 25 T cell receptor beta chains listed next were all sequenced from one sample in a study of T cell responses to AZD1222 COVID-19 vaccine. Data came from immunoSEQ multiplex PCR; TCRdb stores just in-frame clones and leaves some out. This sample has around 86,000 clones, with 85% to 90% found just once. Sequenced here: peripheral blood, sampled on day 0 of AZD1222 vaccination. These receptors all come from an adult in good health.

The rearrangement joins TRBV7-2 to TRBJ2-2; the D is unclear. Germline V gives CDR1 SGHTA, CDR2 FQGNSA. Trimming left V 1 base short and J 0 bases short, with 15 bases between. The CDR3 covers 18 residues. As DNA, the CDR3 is TGTGCCAGCAGCTTAGACGCCCAAACGAACGCGAACACCGGGGAGCTGTTTTTT. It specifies CASSLDAQTNANTGELFF.

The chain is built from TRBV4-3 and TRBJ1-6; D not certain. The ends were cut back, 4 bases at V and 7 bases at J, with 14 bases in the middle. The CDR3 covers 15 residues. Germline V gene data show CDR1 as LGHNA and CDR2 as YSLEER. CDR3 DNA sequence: TGCGCCAGCAGCCTCCTCGGTCGGGAGAATTCACCCCTCCACTTT. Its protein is CASSLLGRENSPLHF.

The CDR3 bases are TGCGCCAGCAGTCCGGGGGCCGGGGAGCTGTTTTTT. It yields the protein CASSPGAGELFF. The V and J genes are TRBV5-1 and TRBJ2-2; perhaps TRBD2 as D (6 bases). This CDR3 has 12 residues. The V gene lost 5 bases and the J gene lost 6 bases, with 8 bases spanning the gap. Per the germline V gene, CDR1 is SGHRS and CDR2 is YFSETQ.

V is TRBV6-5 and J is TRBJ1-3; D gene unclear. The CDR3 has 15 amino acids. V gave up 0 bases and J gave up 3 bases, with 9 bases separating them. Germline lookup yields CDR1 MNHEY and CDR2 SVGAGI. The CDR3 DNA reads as TGTGCCAGCAGTTACTCGGGAACGTTTGGAAACACCATATATTTT. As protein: CASSYSGTFGNTIYF.

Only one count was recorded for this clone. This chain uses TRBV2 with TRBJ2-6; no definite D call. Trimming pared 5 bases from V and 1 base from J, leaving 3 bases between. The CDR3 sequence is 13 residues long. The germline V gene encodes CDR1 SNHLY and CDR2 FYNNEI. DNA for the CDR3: TGTGCCAGCAGTCAATCTGGGGCCAACGTCCTGACTTTC. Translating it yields CASSQSGANVLTF.

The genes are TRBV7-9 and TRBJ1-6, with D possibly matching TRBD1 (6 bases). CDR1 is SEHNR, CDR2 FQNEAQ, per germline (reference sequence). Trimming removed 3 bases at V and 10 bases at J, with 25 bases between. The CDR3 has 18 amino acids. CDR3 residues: CASSFDKGLVQGKSPLHF. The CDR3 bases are TGTGCCAGCAGCTTCGACAAGGGTCTGGTACAGGGAAAGTCACCCCTCCACTTT.

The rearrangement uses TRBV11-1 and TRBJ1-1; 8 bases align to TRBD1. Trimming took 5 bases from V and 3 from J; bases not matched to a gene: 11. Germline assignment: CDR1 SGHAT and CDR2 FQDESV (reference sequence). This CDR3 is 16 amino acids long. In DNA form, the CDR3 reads TGTGCCAGCAGCCCACAGGGGGGGCTGAGGGACACTGAAGCTTTCTTT. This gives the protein CASSPQGGLRDTEAFF.

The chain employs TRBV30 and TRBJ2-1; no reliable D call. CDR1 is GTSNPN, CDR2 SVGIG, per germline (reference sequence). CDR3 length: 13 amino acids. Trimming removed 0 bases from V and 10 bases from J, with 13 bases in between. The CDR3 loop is CAWSVLRGWEQFF. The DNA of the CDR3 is TGTGCCTGGAGTGTACTAAGAGGTTGGGAGCAGTTCTTC.

CDR3 nucleotides: TGTGCCAGCAGTCAATCCCAGGTCCAAAACATTCAGTACTTC. This translates into CASSQSQVQNIQYF. The chain employs TRBV14 and TRBJ2-4, with D unresolved. CDR3 length: 14 amino acids. From germline, CDR1 is SGHDN and CDR2 FVKESK. Trimming shortened V by 6 bases and J by 5 bases, and 14 bases separated the two germline ends. The whole variable domain, remainder taken from reference TRBV14 and TRBJ2-4, is EAGVTQFPSHSVIEKGQTVTLRCDPISGHDNLYWYRRVMGKEIKFLLHFVKESKQDESGMPNNRFLAERTGGTYSTLKVQPAELEDSGVYFCASSQSQVQNIQYFGAGTRLSVL.

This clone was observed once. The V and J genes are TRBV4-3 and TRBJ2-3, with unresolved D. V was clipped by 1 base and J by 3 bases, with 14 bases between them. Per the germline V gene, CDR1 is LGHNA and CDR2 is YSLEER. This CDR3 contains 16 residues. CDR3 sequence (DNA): TGCGCCAGCAGCCAAGTAACCGCGAGACCTACAGATACGCAGTATTTT. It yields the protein CASSQVTARPTDTQYF.

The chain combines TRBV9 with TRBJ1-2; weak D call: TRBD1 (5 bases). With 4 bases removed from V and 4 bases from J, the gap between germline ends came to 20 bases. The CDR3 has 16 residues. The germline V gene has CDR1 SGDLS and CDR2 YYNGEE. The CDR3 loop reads CASSPPGTLHGYGYTF. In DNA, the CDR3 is TGTGCCAGCAGCCCCCCTGGGACCCTCCACGGCTATGGCTACACCTTC.

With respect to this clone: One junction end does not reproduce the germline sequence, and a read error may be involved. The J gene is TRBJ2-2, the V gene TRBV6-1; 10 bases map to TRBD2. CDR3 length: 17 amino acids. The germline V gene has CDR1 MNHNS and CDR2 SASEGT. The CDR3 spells CASIEPRASGGSGELFF. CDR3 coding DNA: TGTGCCAGCATTGAACCCCGGGCTAGCGGGGGCTCCGGGGAGCTGTTTTTT.

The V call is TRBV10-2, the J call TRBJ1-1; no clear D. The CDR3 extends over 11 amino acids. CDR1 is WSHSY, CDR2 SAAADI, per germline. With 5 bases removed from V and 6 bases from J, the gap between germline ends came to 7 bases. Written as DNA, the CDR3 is TGCGCCAGCAGTTTAGGAGCTGAAGCTTTCTTT. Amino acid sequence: CASSLGAEAFF.

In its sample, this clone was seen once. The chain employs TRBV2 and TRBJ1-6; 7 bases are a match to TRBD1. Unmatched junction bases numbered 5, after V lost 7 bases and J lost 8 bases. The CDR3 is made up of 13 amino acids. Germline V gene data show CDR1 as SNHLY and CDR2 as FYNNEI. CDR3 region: CASTLTGDSPLHF. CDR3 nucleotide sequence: TGTGCCAGCACGCTTACAGGGGATTCACCCCTCCACTTT.

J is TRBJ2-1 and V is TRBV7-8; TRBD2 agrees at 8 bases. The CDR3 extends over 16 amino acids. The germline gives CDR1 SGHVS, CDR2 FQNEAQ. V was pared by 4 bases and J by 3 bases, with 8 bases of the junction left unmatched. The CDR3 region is CASSSQGGGIYNEQFF. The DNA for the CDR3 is TGTGCCAGCAGCTCCCAGGGCGGGGGGATCTACAATGAGCAGTTCTTC.

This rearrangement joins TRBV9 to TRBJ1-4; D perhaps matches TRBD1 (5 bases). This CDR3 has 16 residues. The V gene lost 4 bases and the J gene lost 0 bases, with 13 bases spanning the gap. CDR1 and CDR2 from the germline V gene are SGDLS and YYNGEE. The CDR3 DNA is TGTGCCAGCAGCACCGGGACTCCGGCAACTAATGAAAAACTGTTTTTT. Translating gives CASSTGTPATNEKLFF.

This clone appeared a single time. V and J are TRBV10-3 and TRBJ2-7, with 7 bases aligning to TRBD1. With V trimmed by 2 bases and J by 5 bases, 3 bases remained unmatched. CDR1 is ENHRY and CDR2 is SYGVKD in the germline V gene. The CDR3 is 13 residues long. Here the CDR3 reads CAISERDSNEQYF. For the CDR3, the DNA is TGTGCCATCAGTGAGAGGGACAGCAACGAGCAGTACTTC.

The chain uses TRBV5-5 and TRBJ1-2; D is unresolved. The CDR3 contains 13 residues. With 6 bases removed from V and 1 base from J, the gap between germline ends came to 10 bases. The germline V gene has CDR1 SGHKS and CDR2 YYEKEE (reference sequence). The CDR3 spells CASTPAVNYGYTF. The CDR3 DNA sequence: TGTGCCAGCACCCCGGCTGTTAACTATGGCTACACCTTC.

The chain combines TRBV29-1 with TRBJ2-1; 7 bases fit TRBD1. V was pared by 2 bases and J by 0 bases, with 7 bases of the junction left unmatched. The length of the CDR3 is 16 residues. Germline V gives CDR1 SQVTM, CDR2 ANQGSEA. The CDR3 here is CSVESPDRSSYNEQFF. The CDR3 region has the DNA TGCAGCGTTGAATCTCCGGACAGGAGCTCCTACAATGAGCAGTTCTTC.

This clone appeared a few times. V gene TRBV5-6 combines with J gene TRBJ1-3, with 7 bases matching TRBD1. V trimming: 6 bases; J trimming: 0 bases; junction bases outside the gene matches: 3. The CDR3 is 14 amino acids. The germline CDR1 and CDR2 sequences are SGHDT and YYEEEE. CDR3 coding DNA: TGTGCCAGCAAAAGACAGGGCTCTGGAAACACCATATATTTT. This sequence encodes CASKRQGSGNTIYF.

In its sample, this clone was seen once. CDR3 amino acids: CASSLDGGGEKLFF. In DNA form, the CDR3 reads TGTGCCAGCAGCTTAGACGGAGGGGGCGAAAAACTGTTTTTT. J is TRBJ1-4 and V is TRBV7-9, with TRBD1 identical over 7 bases. Trimming removed 1 base from V and 8 bases from J; junction bases left unmatched: 4. The CDR3 contains 14 residues. In germline, CDR1 is SEHNR, CDR2 FQNEAQ (reference sequence).

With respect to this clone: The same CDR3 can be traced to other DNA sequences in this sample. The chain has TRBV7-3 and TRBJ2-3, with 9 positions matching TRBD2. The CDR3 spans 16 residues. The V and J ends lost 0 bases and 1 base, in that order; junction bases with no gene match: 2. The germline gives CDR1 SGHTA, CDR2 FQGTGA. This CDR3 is CASSLTSGGGTDTQYF. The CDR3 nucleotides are TGTGCCAGCAGCTTAACTAGCGGGGGTGGCACAGATACGCAGTATTTT.

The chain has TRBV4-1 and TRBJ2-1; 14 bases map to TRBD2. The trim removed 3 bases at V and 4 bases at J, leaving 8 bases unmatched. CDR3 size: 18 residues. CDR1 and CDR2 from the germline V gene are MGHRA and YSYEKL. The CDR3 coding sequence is TGCGCCAGCAGCCAGTTCTCCGGGACTAGCGGGGGTTACAATGAGCAGTTCTTC. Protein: CASSQFSGTSGGYNEQFF.

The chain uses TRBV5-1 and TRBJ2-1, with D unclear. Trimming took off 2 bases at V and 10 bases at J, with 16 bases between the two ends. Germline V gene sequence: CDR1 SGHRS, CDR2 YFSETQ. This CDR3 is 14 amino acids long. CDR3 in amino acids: CASSFQMMGTEQFF. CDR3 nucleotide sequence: TGCGCCAGCAGCTTCCAAATGATGGGTACCGAGCAGTTCTTC.

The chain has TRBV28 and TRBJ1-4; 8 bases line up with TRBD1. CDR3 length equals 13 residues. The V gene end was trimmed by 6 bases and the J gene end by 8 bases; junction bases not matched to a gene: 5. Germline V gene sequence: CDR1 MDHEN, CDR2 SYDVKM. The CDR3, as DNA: TGTGCCAGCAGCCCGGGACAGGTCGAAAAACTGTTTTTT. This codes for CASSPGQVEKLFF.